One and the same sample provided the 30 T cell receptor beta chains below, sequenced in a study of control samples from healthy donors and cancer patients. The protocol was immunoSEQ multiplex PCR, while the TCRdb copy is restricted to in-frame clones and leaves out a portion. The repertoire holds 150,000 to 200,000 clones, with about 94% as singletons. The specimen sequenced was blood. The receptor set was obtained from a woman in her thirties or forties in good health.

The rearrangement joins TRBV6-5 to TRBJ1-6, with 7 positions matching TRBD1. CDR1 is MNHEY, CDR2 SVGAGI, per germline. With V trimmed by 5 bases and J by 8 bases, 6 bases remained unmatched. The CDR3 is 14 residues long. CDR3 bases: TGTGCCAGCAGTATCGGACAGGATTATTCACCCCTCCACTTT. Translated, it gives CASSIGQDYSPLHF.

This clone is a singleton in its sample. The rearrangement joins TRBV10-3 to TRBJ1-4; D gene uncertain. The CDR3 spans 13 residues. V shed 7 bases and J shed 4 bases, with 10 bases lying between them. The germline V gene encodes CDR1 ENHRY and CDR2 SYGVKD. The CDR3 sequence is CAITWALNEKLFF. CDR3 sequence (DNA): TGTGCCATCACTTGGGCCCTTAATGAAAAACTGTTTTTT.

The V call is TRBV10-3, the J call TRBJ2-1, with 13 nucleotides matching TRBD2. Germline trimming cut 6 bases from V and 7 bases from J; bases unmatched to any gene: 6. Germline V gives CDR1 ENHRY, CDR2 SYGVKD. This CDR3 contains 15 residues. CDR3 sequence (DNA): TGTGCCATCAGCATCACTAGCGGGAGGGCAAATGAGCAGTTCTTC. Amino acids: CAISITSGRANEQFF.

This clone has only a few counts. This chain links TRBV4-3 with TRBJ1-2; 7 nucleotides line up with TRBD1. The V gene's germline CDR1 is LGHNA and CDR2 YSLEER. The CDR3 contains 13 residues. The V and J ends lost 0 bases and 7 bases, in that order; junction bases with no gene match: 2. The CDR3 region is CASSQDRGRGYTF. The DNA for the CDR3 is TGCGCCAGCAGCCAAGATAGGGGGCGTGGCTACACCTTC.

The chain is built from TRBV7-3 and TRBJ1-6, with TRBD1 matching over 11 bases. The germline CDR1 and CDR2 sequences are SGHTA and FQGTGA. V was clipped by 2 bases and J by 9 bases; unmatched bases: 3. This CDR3 contains 15 residues. CDR3 sequence reads: CASSLGTGGVSPLHF. The CDR3 DNA follows: TGTGCCAGCAGCTTAGGGACAGGGGGTGTTTCACCCCTCCACTTT.

This chain joins TRBV4-2 and TRBJ2-3; 11 bases align to TRBD2. V dropped 3 bases and J dropped 3; count of bases not matched to a gene: 14. CDR1 and CDR2 from the germline V gene are LGHNA and YNFKEQ. This CDR3 contains 19 residues. As DNA, the CDR3 is TGTGCCAGCAGCCAGGGTTTGCTAGCGGGGGGCCTTGAGACAGATACGCAGTATTTT. Translating gives CASSQGLLAGGLETDTQYF.

The chain links TRBV29-1 to TRBJ2-3; 10 positions agree with TRBD2. Germline V gene sequence: CDR1 SQVTM, CDR2 ANQGSEA. This CDR3 is built from 13 residues. With 5 bases clipped from V and 1 base from J, the junction kept 0 bases outside the gene matches. CDR3 sequence: CSVSGGGTDTQYF. In nucleotides, the CDR3 is TGCAGCGTTAGCGGGGGGGGCACAGATACGCAGTATTTT.

This CDR3 reads CASRQTPQGNYGYTF. The CDR3, as DNA: TGTGCCAGCAGACAAACCCCCCAGGGTAACTATGGCTACACCTTC. The genes are TRBV27 and TRBJ1-2, with D possibly matching TRBD1 (5 bases). This CDR3 is 15 amino acids long. The germline V gene has CDR1 MNHEY and CDR2 SMNVEV (reference sequence). V lost 6 bases and J lost 1, with 15 bases in between.

The chain combines TRBV5-6 with TRBJ1-6; the match to TRBD1 covers 8 bases. Germline CDR1 SGHDT, CDR2 YYEEEE. J lost 10 bases, V lost 2 bases, and 5 bases had no gene match. The CDR3 sequence is 14 residues long. The CDR3: CASSLNRGFSPLHF. CDR3 coding DNA: TGTGCCAGCAGCTTAAACAGGGGGTTCTCACCCCTCCACTTT.

The rearrangement links TRBV30 to TRBJ1-3; D remains ambiguous. Trimming stripped 4 bases from V and 0 bases from J, with 4 bases between. This CDR3 spans 12 amino acids. In germline, CDR1 is GTSNPN, CDR2 SVGIG (reference sequence). This CDR3 is CAWTASGNTIYF. The CDR3 DNA reads as TGTGCCTGGACAGCCTCTGGAAACACCATATATTTT.

This clone was detected once. The chain combines TRBV4-1 with TRBJ2-1; D unclear. Per germline, CDR1 MGHRA and CDR2 YSYEKL. The CDR3 is made up of 13 amino acids. Trimming left V 2 bases short and J 6 bases short, with 8 bases between. In DNA form, the CDR3 reads TGCGCCAGCAGCCAATATTACGGCAATGAGCAGTTCTTC. Its translation is CASSQYYGNEQFF.

This chain joins TRBV27 and TRBJ2-6; D gene unclear. CDR3 length: 15 residues. Trimming pared 5 bases from V and 0 bases from J, leaving 8 bases between. CDR1 is MNHEY and CDR2 is SMNVEV in the germline V gene (reference sequence). The DNA for the CDR3 is TGTGCCAGCAGTACCGCAACCTCTGGGGCCAACGTCCTGACTTTC. As protein: CASSTATSGANVLTF.

This clone was observed a single time. The chain has TRBV7-2 and TRBJ1-5; 11 nucleotides agree with TRBD1. The germline V gene encodes CDR1 SGHTA and CDR2 FQGNSA. V gave up 4 bases and J gave up 7 bases; unmatched junction bases: 9. This CDR3 comprises 16 residues. The CDR3 sequence: CASSSDGQGAWQPQHF. CDR3 bases: TGTGCCAGCAGCTCCGATGGACAGGGGGCTTGGCAGCCCCAGCATTTT. The entire variable domain, with the rest obtained from reference TRBV7-2 and TRBJ1-5, is as follows: GAGVSQSPSNKVTEKGKDVELRCDPISGHTALYWYRQSLGQGLEFLIYFQGNSAPDKSGLPSDRFSAERTGGSVSTLTIQRTQQEDSAVYLCASSSDGQGAWQPQHFGDGTRLSIL.

The rearrangement joins TRBV29-1 to TRBJ1-4; D is possibly TRBD1 (5 bases). The CDR3 has 15 residues. V dropped 4 bases and J dropped 7 bases, with 19 bases sitting between them. Germline V gives CDR1 SQVTM, CDR2 ANQGSEA. The CDR3 region has the DNA TGCAGCGTTGCCACAGACAGTAATGATTTTGAAAAACTGTTTTTT. Protein: CSVATDSNDFEKLFF.

This clone was counted only a few times. The V call is TRBV4-2, the J call TRBJ1-2, with 10 bases that match TRBD1. Trimming cost V 3 bases and J 2 bases; bases outside gene matches: 3. This CDR3 contains 15 residues. CDR1 LGHNA and CDR2 YNFKEQ come from the germline V gene. The CDR3 DNA reads TGTGCCAGCAGCCACCCGGGACAGGGGAACTATGGCTACACCTTC. It encodes CASSHPGQGNYGYTF.

CDR3 DNA sequence: TGCGCCAGCAGCCCCCCAGGCTCCTACAATGAGCAGTTCTTC. As protein: CASSPPGSYNEQFF. The chain has TRBV5-1 and TRBJ2-1, with D uncertain. The V end was cut by 4 bases, the J end by 0 bases, with 8 bases between. Germline CDR1 SGHRS, CDR2 YFSETQ. CDR3 length: 14 amino acids.

V gene TRBV4-3 combines with J gene TRBJ2-2; TRBD1 or TRBD2 may be the D gene (5 bases each). CDR1 and CDR2 from the germline V gene are LGHNA and YSLEER. The V and J ends lost 5 bases and 6 bases respectively, with 13 bases between them. The CDR3 contains 14 residues. The CDR3 here is CASSGTPLAGELFF. In DNA form, the CDR3 reads TGCGCCAGCAGCGGGACGCCTCTAGCCGGGGAGCTGTTTTTT.

This CDR3 reads CASSLRLAGGPGELFF. The DNA for the CDR3 is TGTGCCAGCAGCTTGCGGCTAGCGGGGGGCCCCGGGGAGCTGTTTTTT. V gene TRBV5-6 combines with J gene TRBJ2-2; 11 bases match TRBD2. The CDR3 contains 16 residues. V lost 1 base, J lost 6 bases, and 5 bases stayed unmatched. Germline CDR1 and CDR2: SGHDT and YYEEEE.

The V call is TRBV27, the J call TRBJ1-1; D is unresolved. Trimming left V 4 bases short and J 1 base short, with 4 bases between. The CDR3 extends over 12 amino acids. Germline lookup yields CDR1 MNHEY and CDR2 SMNVEV (reference sequence). The CDR3 nucleotides read TGTGCCAGCAGTTCCGGGAACACTGAAGCTTTCTTT. Protein: CASSSGNTEAFF.

This clone was recorded only once. The genes are TRBV18 and TRBJ2-3; D possibly corresponds to TRBD2 (6 bases). The CDR3 runs 17 residues. V lost 6 bases, J lost 2 bases, and 21 bases lay in between. Germline CDR1 is KGHSH and CDR2 is LQKENI. In DNA form, the CDR3 reads TGTGCCAGCTCTGGCGGGGACCTCTTACACTTCACAGATACGCAGTATTTT. It yields the protein CASSGGDLLHFTDTQYF. Full variable domain (rest looked up from reference TRBV18 and TRBJ2-3): NAGVMQNPRHLVRRRGQEARLRCSPMKGHSHVYWYRQLPEEGLKFMVYLQKENIIDESGMPKERFSAEFPKEGPSILRIQQVVRGDSAAYFCASSGGDLLHFTDTQYFGPGTRLTVL.

V gene TRBV24-1 combines with J gene TRBJ2-1; 10 bases fit TRBD2. CDR1 KGHDR and CDR2 SFDVKD come from the germline V gene. The ends lost 2 bases at V and 8 bases at J; junction bases unmatched: 8. This CDR3 region has 16 residues. CDR3 DNA sequence: TGTGCCACCAGTGATTCTGAGACTAGCGGGTGGGATGAGCAGTTCTTC. Translated: CATSDSETSGWDEQFF.

The V and J genes are TRBV11-2 and TRBJ1-3, with unresolved D. Trimming took 4 bases from V and 7 from J, leaving 5 bases between them. This CDR3 spans 11 amino acids. The germline V gene has CDR1 SGHAT and CDR2 FQNNGV. The DNA for the CDR3 is TGTGCCAGCAGCTCCCTTAACACCATATATTTT. Amino acids: CASSSLNTIYF.

The sample holds one count of this clone. This chain connects TRBV5-4 to TRBJ1-2; 8 nucleotides agree with TRBD1. The CDR3 is 14 residues long. V lost 4 bases and J lost 0; bases outside the gene matches: 2. The germline V gene has CDR1 SGHNT and CDR2 YYREEE (reference sequence). CDR3 in amino acids: CASSPGQANYGYTF. DNA for the CDR3: TGTGCCAGCAGCCCGGGACAGGCTAACTATGGCTACACCTTC.

With regard to this clone: The sample carries other DNA sequences with the same CDR3. CDR3 DNA sequence: TGTGCCAGCAGCTTAGCGGGACCCACTGAAGCTTTCTTT. Translated: CASSLAGPTEAFF. The chain carries TRBV7-9 and TRBJ1-1, with D tentatively TRBD1 (5 bases). Germline values: CDR1 SEHNR, CDR2 FQNEAQ (reference sequence). Trimming cost V 0 bases and J 4 bases, with 6 bases left between them. The CDR3 length is 13 residues.

V usage is TRBV12-5 and J usage is TRBJ2-7; TRBD2 aligns across 8 bases. The J segment lost 9 bases and the V segment lost 2 bases, leaving 3 bases of the junction unmatched. Germline assignment: CDR1 LGHNT and CDR2 FRNRAP. This CDR3 is built from 12 residues. The CDR3 nucleotides are TGTGCTAGTGGTTTGCTCGGGAGGGTGCAGTACTTC. Residues: CASGLLGRVQYF.

The rearrangement uses TRBV19 and TRBJ1-3; D ambiguous. Trimming stripped 3 bases from V and 0 bases from J, with 18 bases between. Germline-derived CDR1 and CDR2 are LNHDA and SQIVND (reference sequence). This CDR3 is 18 amino acids long. CDR3 in amino acids: CASSMRRSPRFSGNTIYF. The CDR3 DNA reads as TGTGCCAGTAGTATGAGGAGGTCTCCCCGATTCTCTGGAAACACCATATATTTT.

The chain employs TRBV6-5 and TRBJ1-2, with TRBD1 as a possible D gene (6 bases). CDR1 and CDR2 (germline): MNHEY, SVGAGI. The CDR3 consists of 14 residues. V was cut by 10 bases and J by 4 bases, with 19 bases left in between. This CDR3 reads CATNRAGVGYGYTF. For the CDR3, the DNA is TGTGCCACGAATCGGGCAGGGGTTGGCTATGGCTACACCTTC.

The chain employs TRBV5-5 and TRBJ1-4, with a possible D match to TRBD1 (6 bases). The germline CDR1 and CDR2 sequences are SGHKS and YYEKEE (reference sequence). V was trimmed by 5 bases and J by 0 bases, leaving 14 bases between them. The CDR3 length is 16 residues. The CDR3 DNA sequence: TGTGCCAGCAGGGTTACAGGGTCGGCAACTAATGAAAAACTGTTTTTT. Translating gives CASRVTGSATNEKLFF.

CDR3 sequence: CASSFSEETQYF. CDR3 DNA sequence: TGCGCCAGCAGCTTTTCAGAAGAGACCCAGTACTTC. The chain recombines TRBV5-1 with TRBJ2-5; D not certain. The CDR3 has 12 residues. Trimming took 2 bases from V and 3 from J, leaving 5 bases between them. Per germline, CDR1 SGHRS and CDR2 YFSETQ.

V is TRBV18 and J is TRBJ2-1; D may be TRBD2 (5 bases). The germline V and J ends were trimmed by 2 bases and 6 bases, with 14 bases remaining between them. The CDR3 has 15 residues. Germline V gives CDR1 KGHSH, CDR2 LQKENI. CDR3 sequence reads: CASSPSPSFFNEQFF. The CDR3 region has the DNA TGTGCCAGCTCACCATCCCCTAGCTTTTTCAATGAGCAGTTCTTC.